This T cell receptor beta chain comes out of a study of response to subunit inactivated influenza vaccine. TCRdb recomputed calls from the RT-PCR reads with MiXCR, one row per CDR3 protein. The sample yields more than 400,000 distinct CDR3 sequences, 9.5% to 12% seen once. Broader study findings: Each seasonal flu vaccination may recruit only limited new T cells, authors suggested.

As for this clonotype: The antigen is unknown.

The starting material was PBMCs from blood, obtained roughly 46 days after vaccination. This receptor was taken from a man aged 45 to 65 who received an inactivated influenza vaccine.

The CDR3 DNA follows: TGTGCCAGCAGCTATGGGGGACAGGGGACAGATACGCAGTATTTT. Translated, it gives CASSYGGQGTDTQYF. The chain couples TRBV9 to TRBJ2-3; TRBD1 aligns across 10 bases. Germline V CDR1 and CDR2: SGDLS, YYNGEE. The CDR3 is made up of 15 amino acids. Germline trimming cut 4 bases from V and 3 bases from J; bases unmatched to any gene: 5.